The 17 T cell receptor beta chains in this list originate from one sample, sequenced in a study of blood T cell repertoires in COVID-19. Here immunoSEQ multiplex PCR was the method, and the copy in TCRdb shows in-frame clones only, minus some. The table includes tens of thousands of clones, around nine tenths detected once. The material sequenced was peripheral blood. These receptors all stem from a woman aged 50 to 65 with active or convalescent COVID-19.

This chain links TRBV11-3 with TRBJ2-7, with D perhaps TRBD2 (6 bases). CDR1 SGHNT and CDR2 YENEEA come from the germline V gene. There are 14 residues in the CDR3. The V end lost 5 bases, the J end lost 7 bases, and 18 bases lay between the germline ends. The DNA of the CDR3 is TGTGCCAGCAGCCCAGGGAAGCGGGTTGAGGAGCAGTACTTC. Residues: CASSPGKRVEEQYF. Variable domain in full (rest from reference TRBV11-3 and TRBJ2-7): EAGVVQSPRYKIIEKKQPVAFWCNPISGHNTLYWYLQNLGQGPELLIRYENEEAVDDSQLPKDRFSAERLKGVDSTLKIQPAELGDSAVYLCASSPGKRVEEQYFGPGTRLTVT.

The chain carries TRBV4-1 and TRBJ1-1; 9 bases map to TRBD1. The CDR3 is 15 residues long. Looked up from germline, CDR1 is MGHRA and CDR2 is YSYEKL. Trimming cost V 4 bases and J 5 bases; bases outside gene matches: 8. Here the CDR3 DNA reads TGCGCCAGCAGCCGCCAGGGACAGGGACTGACTGAAGCTTTCTTT. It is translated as CASSRQGQGLTEAFF.

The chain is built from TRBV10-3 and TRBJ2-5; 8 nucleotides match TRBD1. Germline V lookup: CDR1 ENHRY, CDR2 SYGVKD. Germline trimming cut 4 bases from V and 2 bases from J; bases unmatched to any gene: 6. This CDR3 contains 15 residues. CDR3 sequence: CAISGTGFKQETQYF. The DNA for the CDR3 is TGTGCCATCAGTGGGACAGGGTTTAAGCAAGAGACCCAGTACTTC.

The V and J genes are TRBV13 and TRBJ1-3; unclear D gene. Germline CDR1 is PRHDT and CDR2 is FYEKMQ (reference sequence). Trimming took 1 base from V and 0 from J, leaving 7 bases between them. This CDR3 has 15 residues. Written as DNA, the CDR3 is TGTGCCAGCAGCTTAGACCGGAGCTCTGGAAACACCATATATTTT. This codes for CASSLDRSSGNTIYF.

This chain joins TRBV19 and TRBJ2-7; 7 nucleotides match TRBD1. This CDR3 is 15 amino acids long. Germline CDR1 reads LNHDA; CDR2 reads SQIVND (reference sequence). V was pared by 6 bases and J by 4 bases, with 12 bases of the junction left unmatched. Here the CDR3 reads CASRKMQDRSYEQYF. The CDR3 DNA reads TGTGCCAGTAGAAAAATGCAGGACAGGTCATACGAGCAGTACTTC. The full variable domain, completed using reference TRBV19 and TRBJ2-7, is DGGITQSPKYLFRKEGQNVTLSCEQNLNHDAMYWYRQDPGQGLRLIYYSQIVNDFQKGDIAEGYSVSREKKESFPLTVTSAQKNPTAFYLCASRKMQDRSYEQYFGPGTRLTVT.

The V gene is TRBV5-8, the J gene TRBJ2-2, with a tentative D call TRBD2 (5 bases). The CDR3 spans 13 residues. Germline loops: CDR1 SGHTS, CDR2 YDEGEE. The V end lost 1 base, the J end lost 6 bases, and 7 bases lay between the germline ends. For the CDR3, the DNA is TGTGCCAGCAGCTTGCGGGGTGCCGGGGAGCTGTTTTTT. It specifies CASSLRGAGELFF. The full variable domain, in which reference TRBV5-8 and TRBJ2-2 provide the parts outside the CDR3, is EAGVTQSPTHLIKTRGQQATLRCSPISGHTSVYWYQQALGLGLQFLLWYDEGEERNRGNFPPRFSGRQFPNYSSELNVNALELEDSALYLCASSLRGAGELFFGEGSRLTVL.

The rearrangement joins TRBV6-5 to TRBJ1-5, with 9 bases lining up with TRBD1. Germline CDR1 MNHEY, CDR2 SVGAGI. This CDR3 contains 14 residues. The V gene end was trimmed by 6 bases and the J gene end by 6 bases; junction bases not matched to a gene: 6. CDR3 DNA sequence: TGTGCCAGCAGGGAGGAGACAGGGGGTCAGCCCCAGCATTTT. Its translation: CASREETGGQPQHF.

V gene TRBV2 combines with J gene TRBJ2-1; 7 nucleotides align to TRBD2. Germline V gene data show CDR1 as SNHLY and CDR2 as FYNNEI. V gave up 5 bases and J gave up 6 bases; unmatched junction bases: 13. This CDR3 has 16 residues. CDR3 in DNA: TGTGCCAGCAGTAAAAGGCCTCCCGGGGAGGGCAATGAGCAGTTCTTC. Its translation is CASSKRPPGEGNEQFF.

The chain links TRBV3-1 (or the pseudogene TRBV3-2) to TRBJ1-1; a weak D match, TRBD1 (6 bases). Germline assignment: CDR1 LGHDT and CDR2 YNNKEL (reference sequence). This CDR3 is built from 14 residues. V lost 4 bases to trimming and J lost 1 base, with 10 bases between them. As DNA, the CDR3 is TGTGCCAGCAGCCCCCGGACAGCGAACACTGAAGCTTTCTTT. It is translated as CASSPRTANTEAFF.

Here the CDR3 reads CASSLAGGTDTQYF. CDR3 DNA: TGTGCCAGCAGCTTAGCGGGGGGCACAGATACGCAGTATTTT. The J gene is TRBJ2-3, the V gene TRBV11-2, with D maybe TRBD2 (6 bases). Germline CDR1 SGHAT, CDR2 FQNNGV. This CDR3 is 14 amino acids long. V was trimmed by 1 base and J by 1 base, leaving 6 bases between them.

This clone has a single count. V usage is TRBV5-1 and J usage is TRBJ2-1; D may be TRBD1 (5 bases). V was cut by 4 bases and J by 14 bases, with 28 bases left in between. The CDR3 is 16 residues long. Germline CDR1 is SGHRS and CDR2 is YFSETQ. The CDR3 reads CASSPSVGAIATTEFF. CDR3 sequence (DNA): TGCGCCAGCAGCCCCTCGGTAGGGGCCATCGCGACGACGGAGTTCTTC.

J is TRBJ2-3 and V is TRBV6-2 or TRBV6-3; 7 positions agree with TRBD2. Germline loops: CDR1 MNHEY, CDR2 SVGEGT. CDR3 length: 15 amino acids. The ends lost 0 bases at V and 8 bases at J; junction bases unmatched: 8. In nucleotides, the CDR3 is TGTGCCAGCAGTTACTCGAGGGCGGGAGATTTTACGCAGTATTTT. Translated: CASSYSRAGDFTQYF.

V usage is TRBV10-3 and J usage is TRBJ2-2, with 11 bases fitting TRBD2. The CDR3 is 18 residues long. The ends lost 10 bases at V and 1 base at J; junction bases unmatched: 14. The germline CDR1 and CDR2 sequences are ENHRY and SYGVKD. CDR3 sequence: CATRGTSGLSGNTGELFF. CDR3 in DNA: TGTGCCACTCGGGGGACTAGCGGACTAAGTGGGAACACCGGGGAGCTGTTTTTT.

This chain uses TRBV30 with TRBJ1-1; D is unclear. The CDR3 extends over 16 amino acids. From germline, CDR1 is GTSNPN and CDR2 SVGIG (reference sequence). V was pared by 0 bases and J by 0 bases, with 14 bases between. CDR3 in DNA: TGTGCCTGGAGTGTGTCCTTAGCCCTGGTGAACACTGAAGCTTTCTTT. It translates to CAWSVSLALVNTEAFF.

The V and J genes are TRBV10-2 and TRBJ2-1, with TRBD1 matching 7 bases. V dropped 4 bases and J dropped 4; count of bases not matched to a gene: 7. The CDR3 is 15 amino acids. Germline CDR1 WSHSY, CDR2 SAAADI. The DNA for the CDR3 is TGCGCCAGCAGTGGCGACGGGACAGTTTACAATGAGCAGTTCTTC. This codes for CASSGDGTVYNEQFF.

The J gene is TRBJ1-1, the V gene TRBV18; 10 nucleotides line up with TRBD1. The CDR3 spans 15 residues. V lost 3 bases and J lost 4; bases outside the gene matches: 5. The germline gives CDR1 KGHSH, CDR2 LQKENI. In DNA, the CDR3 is TGTGCCAGCTCACCCCGGGACAGGGGTATCACTGAAGCTTTCTTT. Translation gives CASSPRDRGITEAFF. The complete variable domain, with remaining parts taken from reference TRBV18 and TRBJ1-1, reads NAGVMQNPRHLVRRRGQEARLRCSPMKGHSHVYWYRQLPEEGLKFMVYLQKENIIDESGMPKERFSAEFPKEGPSILRIQQVVRGDSAAYFCASSPRDRGITEAFFGQGTRLTVV.

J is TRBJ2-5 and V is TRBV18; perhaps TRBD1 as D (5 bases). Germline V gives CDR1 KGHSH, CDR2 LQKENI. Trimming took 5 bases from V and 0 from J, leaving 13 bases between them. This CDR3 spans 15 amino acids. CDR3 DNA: TGTGCCAGCTCAGCCAAAACAGGTTACCAAGAGACCCAGTACTTC. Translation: CASSAKTGYQETQYF.